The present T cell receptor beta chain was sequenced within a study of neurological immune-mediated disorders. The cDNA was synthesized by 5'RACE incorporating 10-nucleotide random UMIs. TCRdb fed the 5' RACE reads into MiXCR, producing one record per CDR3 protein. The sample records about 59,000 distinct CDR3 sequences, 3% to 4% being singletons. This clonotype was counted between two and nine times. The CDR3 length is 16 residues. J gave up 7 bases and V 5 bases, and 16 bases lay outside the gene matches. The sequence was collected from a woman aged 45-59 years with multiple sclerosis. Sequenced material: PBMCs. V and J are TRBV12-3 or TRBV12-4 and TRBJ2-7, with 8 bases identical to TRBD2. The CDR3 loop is CASSAGTRASLGEQYF. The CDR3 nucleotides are TGTGCCAGCAGTGCCGGGACTAGAGCCTCTTTGGGGGAGCAGTACTTC.